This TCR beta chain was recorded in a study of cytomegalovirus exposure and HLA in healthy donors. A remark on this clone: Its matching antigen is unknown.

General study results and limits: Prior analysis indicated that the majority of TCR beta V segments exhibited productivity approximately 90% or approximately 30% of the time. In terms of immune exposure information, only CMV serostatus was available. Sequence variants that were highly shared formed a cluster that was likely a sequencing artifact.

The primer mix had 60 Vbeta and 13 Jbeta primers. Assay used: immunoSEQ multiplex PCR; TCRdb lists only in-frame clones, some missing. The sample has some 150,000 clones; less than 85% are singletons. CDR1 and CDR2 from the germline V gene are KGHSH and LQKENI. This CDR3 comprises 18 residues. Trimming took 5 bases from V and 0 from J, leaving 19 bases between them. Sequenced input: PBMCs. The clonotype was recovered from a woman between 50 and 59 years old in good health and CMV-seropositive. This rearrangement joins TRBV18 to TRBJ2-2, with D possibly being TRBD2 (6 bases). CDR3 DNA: TGTGCCAGCTCAAATGTACCGGACTATCCCTCGAACACCGGGGAGCTGTTTTTT. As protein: CASSNVPDYPSNTGELFF.